A selection of T cell receptor beta chains follows, all from one sample in a study of blood T cell repertoires in COVID-19. TCRdb's copy holds only in-frame clones and misses some; the assay was immunoSEQ multiplex PCR. This sample has roughly 250,000 clones, with 82% found just once. Sequenced material: peripheral blood. Receptors were obtained from a woman aged 55-70 years with active or convalescent COVID-19. CDR3s include the opening cysteine and the closing phenylalanine or tryptophan. Each record gives: clone size, V gene, J gene, D gene, CDR3 DNA, CDR3 protein. A D gene is named only where the DNA matches it firmly. Part of the rows lack a size; the others show once, few, many or a class for expanded clones.

>few|TRBV10-2|TRBJ1-1|.
TGCGCCAGCCGAGGGTCATGGACTGAAGCTTTCTTT
CASRGSWTEAFF
>.|TRBV30|TRBJ2-7|.
TGTGCCTGGAGTAGGTGGGGCGCGGAGCAGTACTTC
CAWSRWGAEQYF
>.|TRBV19|TRBJ2-4|.
TGTGCCAGTAGTCTTCTACAGGGACCCAAAAACATTCAGTACTTC
CASSLLQGPKNIQYF
>.|TRBV10-1|TRBJ1-1|.
TGCGCCAGCAAAAGGGGCCTGAACACTGAAGCTTTCTTT
CASKRGLNTEAFF
>.|TRBV11-1|TRBJ2-7|.
TGTGCCAGCAGCCCGCGGGGTTCCTACGAGCAGTACTTC
CASSPRGSYEQYF
>.|TRBV7-7|TRBJ2-2|TRBD1
TGTGCTAGCCGGCAGGGGGACACCGGGGAGCTGTTTTTT
CASRQGDTGELFF
>.|TRBV6-1|TRBJ2-3|.
TGTGCCAGCAGTGTGTTAGGCGGCGGGGCTAGCACAGATACGCAGTATTTT
CASSVLGGGASTDTQYF
>.|TRBV5-8|TRBJ2-2|TRBD1
TGTGCCAGCAGCTTGGTTTTCCCCTCGCGGGACAGGATTCCCACCGGGGAGCTGTTTTTT
CASSLVFPSRDRIPTGELFF
>.|TRBV4-1|TRBJ2-3|TRBD1
TGCGCCAGCAGCCAGTCCGCGGGACAGGGCACAGATACGCAGTATTTT
CASSQSAGQGTDTQYF
>.|TRBV5-1|TRBJ2-7|TRBD2
TGCGCCAGCAGCCGTAGCGGGGGCCTCTCCTACGAGCAGTACTTC
CASSRSGGLSYEQYF
>.|TRBV9|TRBJ2-5|TRBD1
TGTGCCAGCACCAACGGACAGGGGAGGAGTGAGACCCAGTACTTC
CASTNGQGRSETQYF
>.|TRBV9|TRBJ2-3|.
TGTGCCAGCAGCCCAGATAACACAGATACGCAGTATTTT
CASSPDNTDTQYF
>once|TRBV9|TRBJ1-5|TRBD1
TGTGCCAGCAGCCTGGGACAGGGGGCTGGTCAGCCCCAGCATTTT
CASSLGQGAGQPQHF
>.|TRBV19|TRBJ1-5|.
TGTGCCAGTAGTGGGGGGACCAAAGCCAATCAGCCCCAGCATTTT
CASSGGTKANQPQHF
>.|TRBV6-2/TRBV6-3|TRBJ2-7|.
TGTGCCAGCAGTTACTCTGGCAACCCCTACGAGCAGTACTTC
CASSYSGNPYEQYF
>few|TRBV7-2|TRBJ1-1|TRBD1
TGTGCCAGCACGCTGACAGGGGGTACTGAAGCTTTCTTT
CASTLTGGTEAFF
>few|TRBV20-1|TRBJ2-1|.
TGCAGTGCTAGAGCGAACGAGGGGCAGTTCTTC
CSARANEGQFF
>.|TRBV6-5|TRBJ1-5|.
TGTGCCAGCAGTTACGACAGGAATAGCAATCAGCCCCAGCATTTT
CASSYDRNSNQPQHF
>.|TRBV27|TRBJ1-1|.
TGTGCCAGCAGTCCCATGTATAGAAACACTGAAGCTTTCTTT
CASSPMYRNTEAFF
>.|TRBV7-3|TRBJ2-2|TRBD2
TGTGCCAGCAGCAGAGGGACTAGCGGTGGACTCACCGGGGAGCTGTTTTTT
CASSRGTSGGLTGELFF
>.|TRBV5-6|TRBJ1-4|TRBD1
TGTGCCAGCAGCATGTTAGGGACAGGGGTCGAAAAACTGTTTTTT
CASSMLGTGVEKLFF
>few|TRBV6-2/TRBV6-3|TRBJ2-7|TRBD1
TGTGCCAGCAGTTCCGCCGGGACAGGGGGAAGCGAGCAGTACTTC
CASSSAGTGGSEQYF
>.|TRBV6-2/TRBV6-3|TRBJ1-5|.
TGTGCCAGCAGTTATCATTCCGAGCAAATACATTTT
CASSYHSEQIHF
>.|TRBV25-1|TRBJ1-2|.
TGTGCCAGCAGTGAGAACGACGGGGGCTACACCTTC
CASSENDGGYTF
>.|TRBV5-1|TRBJ1-3|.
TGCGCCAGCAGGCGAGAGCCTGGAAACACCATATATTTT
CASRREPGNTIYF
>.|TRBV7-6|TRBJ2-5|.
TGTGCCAGCAGCTTAGGGGCAGGGTACCAAGAGACCCAGTACTTC
CASSLGAGYQETQYF
>.|TRBV3-1/TRBV3-2|TRBJ2-2|.
TGTGCCAGCAGCCAAGTAGGCGGGAACACCGGGGAGCTGTTTTTT
CASSQVGGNTGELFF
>.|TRBV2|TRBJ1-2|.
TGTGCCAGCAGCCACGTCCCGGACTATGGCTACACCTTC
CASSHVPDYGYTF
>.|TRBV3-1/TRBV3-2|TRBJ2-1|.
TGTGCCAGCAGCCTGGGGGGAGTGGGGTTCTACAATGAGCAGTTCTTC
CASSLGGVGFYNEQFF
>.|TRBV5-4|TRBJ2-1|TRBD1
TGTGCCAGCAGCTTCCGGGACAGGGGGCGCTCTGGGCAGTTCTTC
CASSFRDRGRSGQFF
>.|TRBV10-3|TRBJ1-6|TRBD1
TGTGCCATCAGTGAATCGGGACAGGGGAATTCACCCCTCCACTTT
CAISESGQGNSPLHF
>few|TRBV30|TRBJ1-5|.
TGTGCCTGGAGTGTACTTGGGGCAGCACCGCAGCCCCAGCATTTT
CAWSVLGAAPQPQHF
>.|TRBV4-1|TRBJ1-1|TRBD1
TGCGCCAGCAGCCAAGGACCCCTACAGGGGGGTACTGAAGCTTTCTTT
CASSQGPLQGGTEAFF
>.|TRBV12-3/TRBV12-4|TRBJ1-5|.
TGTGCCAGCAGTTTATCACAGCATCAGCCCCAGCATTTT
CASSLSQHQPQHF
>.|TRBV9|TRBJ2-1|.
TGTGCCAGCAGCCCTCCGGCGGCTTCAGTTTACAATGAGCAGTTCTTC
CASSPPAASVYNEQFF
>.|TRBV18|TRBJ1-1|.
TGTGCCAGCTCACCAGGGGCAGGGACTGGGATCACTGAAGCTTTCTTT
CASSPGAGTGITEAFF
>.|TRBV9|TRBJ1-2|.
TGTGCCAGCAGCTCCCCGGGGTATGGCTACACCTTC
CASSSPGYGYTF